The 6 T cell receptor beta chains below all came from one sample that was sequenced in a study of cytomegalovirus exposure and HLA in healthy donors. 60 Vbeta and 13 Jbeta primers were used in PCR. Using immunoSEQ multiplex PCR, the repertoire was profiled, and TCRdb retains in-frame clones only, with some absent. The sample lists approximately 150,000 clones, 75% to 90% occurring once. The sequencing input was PBMCs. These receptors were collected from a man between 25 and 39 years old in good health and CMV-seronegative.

V is TRBV10-2 and J is TRBJ2-5, with 11 nucleotides matching TRBD2. CDR3 length: 15 amino acids. Trimming at V came to 2 bases and at J to 7 bases, leaving 6 bases not matched to a gene. Germline V gene data show CDR1 as WSHSY and CDR2 as SAAADI. The CDR3 region is CASSENSGGAGTQYF. CDR3 DNA: TGCGCCAGCAGTGAGAATAGCGGGGGGGCGGGGACCCAGTACTTC.

The chain has TRBV19 and TRBJ2-7, with D uncertain. The CDR3 contains 13 residues. V was trimmed by 1 base and J by 4 bases, leaving 8 bases between them. Germline V CDR1 and CDR2: LNHDA, SQIVND (reference sequence). The CDR3, as DNA: TGTGCCAGTAGTATAGGCAGAGCGTACGAGCAGTACTTC. This sequence encodes CASSIGRAYEQYF.

V is TRBV28 and J is TRBJ2-1; 7 bases agree with TRBD1. V lost 2 bases and J lost 15; bases outside the gene matches: 4. The CDR3 is 11 amino acids. Germline V gene data show CDR1 as MDHEN and CDR2 as SYDVKM. The CDR3 nucleotides are TGTGCCAGCAGTTTACAGGGGGAGTTGTTCTTC. Translation gives CASSLQGELFF.

The chain uses TRBV7-8 and TRBJ2-3, with a possible D match to TRBD1 (5 bases). This CDR3 has 15 amino acids. Trimming shortened V by 0 bases and J by 6 bases, and 13 bases separated the two germline ends. Per the germline V gene, CDR1 is SGHVS and CDR2 is FQNEAQ. For the CDR3, the DNA is TGTGCCAGCAGCTTAGCTAGTGGGGCCTGGGATACGCAGTATTTT. This translates into CASSLASGAWDTQYF.

V and J are TRBV4-1 and TRBJ1-2, with TRBD1 matching 8 bases. The germline V gene encodes CDR1 MGHRA and CDR2 YSYEKL. Losses at the gene ends were 5 bases for V and 7 bases for J; bases not matched to a gene: 12. CDR3 size: 15 residues. In DNA, the CDR3 is TGCGCCAGCAGCGCTCCAGAGACAGGGGTTATTGGCTACACCTTC. Translated: CASSAPETGVIGYTF.

The chain couples TRBV29-1 to TRBJ1-2; the D gene is possibly TRBD1 (6 bases). CDR1 is SQVTM, CDR2 ANQGSEA, per germline. The CDR3 is 15 residues long. V lost 4 bases and J 8 bases, leaving 23 bases between the germline ends. The chain's CDR3 is CSVGSSTGPRGGYTF. The CDR3 DNA follows: TGCAGCGTTGGCTCATCGACAGGCCCGCGGGGGGGCTACACCTTC. The full variable domain, rest sourced from reference TRBV29-1 and TRBJ1-2, is SAVISQKPSRDICQRGTSLTIQCQVDSQVTMMFWYRQQPGQSLTLIATANQGSEATYESGFVIDKFPISRPNLTFSTLTVSNMSPEDSSIYLCSVGSSTGPRGGYTFGSGTRLTVV.